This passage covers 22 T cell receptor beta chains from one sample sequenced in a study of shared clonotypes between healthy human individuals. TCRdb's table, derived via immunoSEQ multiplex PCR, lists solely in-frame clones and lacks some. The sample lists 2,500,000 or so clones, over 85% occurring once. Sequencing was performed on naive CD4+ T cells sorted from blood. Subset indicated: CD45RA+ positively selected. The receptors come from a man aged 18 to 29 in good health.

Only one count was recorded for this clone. CDR3 DNA sequence: TGTGCCAGCAGCTTGGGACAGCCGAACTCCCCAGATACGCAGTATTTT. Translation gives CASSLGQPNSPDTQYF. This chain uses TRBV9 with TRBJ2-3; 7 bases match TRBD1. The CDR3 consists of 16 residues. Per germline, CDR1 SGDLS and CDR2 YYNGEE. V gave up 4 bases and J gave up 4 bases; unmatched junction bases: 12.

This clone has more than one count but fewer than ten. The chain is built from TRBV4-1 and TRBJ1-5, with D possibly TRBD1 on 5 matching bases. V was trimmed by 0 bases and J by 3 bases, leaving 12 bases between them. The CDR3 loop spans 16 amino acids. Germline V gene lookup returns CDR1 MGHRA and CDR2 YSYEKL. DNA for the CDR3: TGCGCCAGCAGCCAAGAGCCAGGGAACGACAATCAGCCCCAGCATTTT. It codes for CASSQEPGNDNQPQHF.

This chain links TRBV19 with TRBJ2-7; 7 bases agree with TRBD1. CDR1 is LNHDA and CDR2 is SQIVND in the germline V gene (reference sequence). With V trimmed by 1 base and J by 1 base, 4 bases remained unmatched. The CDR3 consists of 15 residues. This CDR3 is CASSIAGQLSYEQYF. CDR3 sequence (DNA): TGTGCCAGTAGTATAGCGGGACAGCTATCCTACGAGCAGTACTTC.

This CDR3 reads CASSFGWEGNQPQHF. As DNA, the CDR3 is TGCGCCAGCAGCTTTGGTTGGGAGGGCAATCAGCCCCAGCATTTT. The chain employs TRBV5-1 and TRBJ1-5; no definite D call. V was clipped by 2 bases and J by 2 bases, with 11 bases between them. The V gene's germline CDR1 is SGHRS and CDR2 YFSETQ. The CDR3 has 15 amino acids.

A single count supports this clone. CDR3 in amino acids: CASGLATYTGLGTGELFF. CDR3 nucleotide sequence: TGTGCTAGTGGTTTGGCCACCTACACAGGGTTGGGCACCGGGGAGCTGTTTTTT. V and J are TRBV12-5 and TRBJ2-2, with a tentative D call TRBD1 (6 bases). Per the germline V gene, CDR1 is LGHNT and CDR2 is FRNRAP. Trimming removed 1 base at V and 4 bases at J, with 19 bases between. The CDR3 contains 18 residues.

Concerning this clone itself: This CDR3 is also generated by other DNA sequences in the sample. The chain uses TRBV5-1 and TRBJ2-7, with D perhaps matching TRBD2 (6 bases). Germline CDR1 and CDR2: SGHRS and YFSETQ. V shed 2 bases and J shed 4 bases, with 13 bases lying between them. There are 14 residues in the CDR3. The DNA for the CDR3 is TGCGCCAGCAGCTTAGGGCAGGGAGGATACGAGCAGTACTTC. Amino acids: CASSLGQGGYEQYF.

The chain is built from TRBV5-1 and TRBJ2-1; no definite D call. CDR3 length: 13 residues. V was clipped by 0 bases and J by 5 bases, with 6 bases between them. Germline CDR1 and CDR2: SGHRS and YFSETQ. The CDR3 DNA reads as TGCGCCAGCAGCTTGGGCAAAAACAATGAGCAGTTCTTC. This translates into CASSLGKNNEQFF. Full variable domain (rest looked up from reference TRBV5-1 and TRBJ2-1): KAGVTQTPRYLIKTRGQQVTLSCSPISGHRSVSWYQQTPGQGLQFLFEYFSETQRNKGNFPGRFSGRQFSNSRSEMNVSTLELGDSALYLCASSLGKNNEQFFGPGTRLTVL.

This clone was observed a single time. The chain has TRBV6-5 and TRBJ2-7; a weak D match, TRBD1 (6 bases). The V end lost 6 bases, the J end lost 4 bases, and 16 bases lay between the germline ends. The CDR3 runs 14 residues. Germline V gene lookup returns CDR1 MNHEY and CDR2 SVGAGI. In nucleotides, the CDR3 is TGTGCCAGCAGCCCCGGGACATTAAATTACGAGCAGTACTTC. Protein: CASSPGTLNYEQYF.

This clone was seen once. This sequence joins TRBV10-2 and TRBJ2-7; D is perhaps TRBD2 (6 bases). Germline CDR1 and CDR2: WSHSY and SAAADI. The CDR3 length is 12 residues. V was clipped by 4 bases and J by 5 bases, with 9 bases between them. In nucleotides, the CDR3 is TGCGCCAGCAGTGTTGGAGGGGACGAGCAGTACTTC. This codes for CASSVGGDEQYF.

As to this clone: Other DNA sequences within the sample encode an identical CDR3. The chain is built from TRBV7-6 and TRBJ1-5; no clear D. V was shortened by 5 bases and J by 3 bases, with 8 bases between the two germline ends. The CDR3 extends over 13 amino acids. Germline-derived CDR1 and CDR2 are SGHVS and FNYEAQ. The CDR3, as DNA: TGTGCCAGCAGCCCAGGCGTCAATCAGCCCCAGCATTTT. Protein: CASSPGVNQPQHF.

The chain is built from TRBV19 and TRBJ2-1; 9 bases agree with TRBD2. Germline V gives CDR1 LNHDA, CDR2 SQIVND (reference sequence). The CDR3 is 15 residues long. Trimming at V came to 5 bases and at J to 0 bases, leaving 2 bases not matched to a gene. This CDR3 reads CASSPSGISYNEQFF. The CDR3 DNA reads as TGTGCCAGTAGTCCTAGCGGGATCTCCTACAATGAGCAGTTCTTC.

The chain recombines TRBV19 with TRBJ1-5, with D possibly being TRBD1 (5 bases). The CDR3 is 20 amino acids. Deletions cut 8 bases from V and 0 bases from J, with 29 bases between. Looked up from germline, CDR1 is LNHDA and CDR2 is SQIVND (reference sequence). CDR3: CASSLTSGGSTYYSNQPQHF. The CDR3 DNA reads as TGTGCCAGTTCACTTACCTCCGGGGGGTCCACTTATTATAGCAATCAGCCCCAGCATTTT.

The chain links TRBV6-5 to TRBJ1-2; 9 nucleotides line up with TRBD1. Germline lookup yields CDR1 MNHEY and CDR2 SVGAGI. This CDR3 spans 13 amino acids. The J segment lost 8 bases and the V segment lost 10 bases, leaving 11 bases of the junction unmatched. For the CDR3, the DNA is TGTGCCACTACCGGGACAGGGTCGAGGGGCTACACCTTC. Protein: CATTGTGSRGYTF.

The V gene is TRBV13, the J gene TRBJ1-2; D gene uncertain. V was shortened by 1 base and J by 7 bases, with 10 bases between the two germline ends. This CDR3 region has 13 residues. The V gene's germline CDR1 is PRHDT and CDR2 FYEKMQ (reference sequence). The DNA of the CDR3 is TGTGCCAGCAGCTTAGAAGGGCGAGTTGGCTACACCTTC. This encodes CASSLEGRVGYTF. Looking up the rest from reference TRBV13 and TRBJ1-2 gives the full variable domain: AAGVIQSPRHLIKEKRETATLKCYPIPRHDTVYWYQQGPGQDPQFLISFYEKMQSDKGSIPDRFSAQQFSDYHSELNMSSLELGDSALYFCASSLEGRVGYTFGSGTRLTVV.

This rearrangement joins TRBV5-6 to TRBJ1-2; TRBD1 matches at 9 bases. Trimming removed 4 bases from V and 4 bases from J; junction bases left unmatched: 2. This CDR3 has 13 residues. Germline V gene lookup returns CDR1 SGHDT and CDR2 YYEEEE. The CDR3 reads CASSQDRGYGYTF. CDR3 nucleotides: TGTGCCAGCAGCCAGGACAGGGGCTATGGCTACACCTTC.

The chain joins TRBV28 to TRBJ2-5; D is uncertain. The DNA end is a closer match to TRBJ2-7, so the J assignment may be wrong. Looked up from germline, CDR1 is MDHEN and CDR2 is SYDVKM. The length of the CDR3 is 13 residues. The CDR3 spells CASSSKYRNEQYF. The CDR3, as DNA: TGTGCCAGCAGTTCAAAATATAGAAACGAGCAGTACTTC.

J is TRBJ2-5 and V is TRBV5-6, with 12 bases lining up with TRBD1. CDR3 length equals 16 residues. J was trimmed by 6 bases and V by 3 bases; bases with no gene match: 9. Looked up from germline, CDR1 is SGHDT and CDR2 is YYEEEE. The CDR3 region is CASSSGGTGGSKTQYF. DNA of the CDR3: TGTGCCAGCAGCTCCGGAGGGACAGGGGGCTCGAAGACCCAGTACTTC.

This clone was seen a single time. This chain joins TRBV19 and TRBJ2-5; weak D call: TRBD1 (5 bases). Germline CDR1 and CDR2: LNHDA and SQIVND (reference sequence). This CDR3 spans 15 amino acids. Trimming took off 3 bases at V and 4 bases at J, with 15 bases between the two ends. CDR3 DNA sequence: TGTGCCAGTAGTATCAGGCAGGGAATTCGAGAGACCCAGTACTTC. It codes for CASSIRQGIRETQYF.

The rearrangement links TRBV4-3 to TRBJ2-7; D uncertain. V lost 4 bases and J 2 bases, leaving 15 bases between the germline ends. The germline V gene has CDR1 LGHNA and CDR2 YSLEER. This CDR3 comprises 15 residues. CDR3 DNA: TGCGCCAGCAGCCGACTGACTGGCTCTCCCTACGAGCAGTACTTC. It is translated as CASSRLTGSPYEQYF.

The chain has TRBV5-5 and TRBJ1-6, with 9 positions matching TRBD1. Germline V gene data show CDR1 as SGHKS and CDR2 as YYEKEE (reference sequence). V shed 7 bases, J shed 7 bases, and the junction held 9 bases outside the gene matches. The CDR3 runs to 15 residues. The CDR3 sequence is CASDLQGAGNSPLHF. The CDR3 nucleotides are TGTGCCAGCGACTTACAGGGGGCAGGGAATTCACCCCTCCACTTT.

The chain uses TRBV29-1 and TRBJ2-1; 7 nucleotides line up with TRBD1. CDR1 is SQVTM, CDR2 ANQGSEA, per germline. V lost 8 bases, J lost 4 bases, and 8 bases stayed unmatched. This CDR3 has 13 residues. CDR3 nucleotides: TGCAGCCTCAGCCGGGACAGTTACAATGAGCAGTTCTTC. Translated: CSLSRDSYNEQFF.

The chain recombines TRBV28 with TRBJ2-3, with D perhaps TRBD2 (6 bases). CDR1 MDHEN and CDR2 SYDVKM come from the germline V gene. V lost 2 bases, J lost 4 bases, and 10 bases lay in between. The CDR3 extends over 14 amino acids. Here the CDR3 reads CASSLRAGSDTQYF. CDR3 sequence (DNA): TGTGCCAGCAGTTTAAGGGCGGGATCAGATACGCAGTATTTT. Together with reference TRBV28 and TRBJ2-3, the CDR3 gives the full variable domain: DVKVTQSSRYLVKRTGEKVFLECVQDMDHENMFWYRQDPGLGLRLIYFSYDVKMKEKGDIPEGYSVSREKKERFSLILESASTNQTSMYLCASSLRAGSDTQYFGPGTRLTVL.